What follows is one T cell receptor (beta chain) and its context. The antigen is undetermined. This CDR3 has 15 residues. V lost 0 bases and J 5 bases, leaving 13 bases between the germline ends. Germline CDR1 and CDR2: MNHEY and SVGAGI. This entry comes from a study of cytotoxic CD8 clonotypes in ibrutinib-treated CLL. Study overall: Patients gave response samples after a median around twelve months of treatment, range 6 to 36.

Assay: immunoSEQ multiplex PCR; the TCRdb copy retains only in-frame clones and omits some. This table has over 25,000 clones, about 75% appearing once. General study results and limits: The study found baseline clonality above age-matched healthy donors, tracking circulating CD8+ T-cell counts.

V is TRBV6-5 and J is TRBJ1-2, with D uncertain. The source of this sequence is a human donor with chronic lymphocytic leukemia. Specimen: PBMCs, collected after 36 months of ibrutinib treatment. CDR3 protein: CASSYSPGETYGYTF. In DNA form, the CDR3 reads TGTGCCAGCAGTTACTCGCCCGGGGAGACTTATGGCTACACCTTC.